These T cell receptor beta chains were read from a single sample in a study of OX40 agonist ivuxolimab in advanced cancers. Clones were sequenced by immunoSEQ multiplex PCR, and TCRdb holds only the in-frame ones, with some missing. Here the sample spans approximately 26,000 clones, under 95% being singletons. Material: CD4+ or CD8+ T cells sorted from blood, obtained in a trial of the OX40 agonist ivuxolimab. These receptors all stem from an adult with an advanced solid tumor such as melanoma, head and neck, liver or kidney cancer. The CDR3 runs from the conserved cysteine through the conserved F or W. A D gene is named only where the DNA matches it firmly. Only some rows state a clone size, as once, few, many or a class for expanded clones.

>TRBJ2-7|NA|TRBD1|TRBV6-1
CASSVAWDSSYEQYF
TGTGCCAGCAGTGTCGCCTGGGACAGCTCCTACGAGCAGTACTTC
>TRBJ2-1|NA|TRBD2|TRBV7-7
CASSRILAGTPYNEQFF
TGTGCTAGCAGCCGCATCCTAGCGGGAACTCCCTACAATGAGCAGTTCTTC
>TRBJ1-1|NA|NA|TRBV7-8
CASSLALGPFTEAFF
TGTGCCAGCAGCTTAGCTCTTGGTCCCTTTACTGAAGCTTTCTTT
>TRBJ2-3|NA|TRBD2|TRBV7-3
CASSLTGPSGGSTDTQYF
TGTGCCAGCAGCTTAACAGGGCCTAGCGGGGGTAGCACAGATACGCAGTATTTT
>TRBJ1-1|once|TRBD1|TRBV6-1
CASSELRDSEAFF
TGTGCCAGCAGTGAACTCCGGGACAGTGAAGCTTTCTTT
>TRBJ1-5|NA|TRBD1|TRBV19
CASTSFGQGSNQPQHF
TGTGCCAGTACATCTTTCGGACAGGGATCCAATCAGCCCCAGCATTTT
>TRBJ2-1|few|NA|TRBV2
CASNVGVDAYNEQFF
TGTGCCAGCAATGTCGGGGTGGATGCCTACAATGAGCAGTTCTTC
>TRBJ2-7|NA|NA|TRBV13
CASSLAQSGQYF
TGTGCCAGCAGCTTAGCACAGTCGGGGCAGTACTTC
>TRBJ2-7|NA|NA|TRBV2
CASSWGPSQYF
TGTGCCAGCAGCTGGGGACCGTCGCAGTACTTC
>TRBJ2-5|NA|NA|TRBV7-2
CASSLGQDQETQYF
TGTGCCAGCAGCTTAGGGCAGGACCAAGAGACCCAGTACTTC
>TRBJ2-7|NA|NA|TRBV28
CASSTDGDSYEQYF
TGTGCCAGCAGTACCGACGGGGATTCCTACGAGCAGTACTTC
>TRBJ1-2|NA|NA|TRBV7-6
CASSLASNSHYGYTF
TGTGCCAGCAGCTTAGCCTCCAACAGTCACTATGGCTACACCTTC
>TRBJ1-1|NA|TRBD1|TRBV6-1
CASTRQGGFTEAFF
TGTGCCAGCACAAGACAGGGGGGTTTCACTGAAGCTTTCTTT
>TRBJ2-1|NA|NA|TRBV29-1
CSLLVGASYEQFF
TGCAGTTTACTTGTGGGGGCTTCTTATGAGCAGTTCTTC
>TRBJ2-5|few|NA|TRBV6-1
CASSPGVGRETQYF
TGTGCCAGCAGTCCGGGTGTGGGGAGGGAGACCCAGTACTTC
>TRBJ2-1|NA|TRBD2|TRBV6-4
CASSRLAGEGEQFF
TGTGCCAGCAGCAGACTAGCGGGAGAAGGCGAGCAGTTCTTC
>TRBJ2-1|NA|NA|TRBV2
CASSTQVYNEQFF
TGTGCCAGCAGTACTCAGGTATACAATGAGCAGTTCTTC
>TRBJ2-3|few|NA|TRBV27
CASSPYTGTTAPTGYF
TGTGCCAGCAGTCCGTATACCGGGACAACGGCGCCGACGGGGTATTTT
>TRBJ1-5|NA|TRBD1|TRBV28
CASSSGGEIYSNQPQHF
TGTGCCAGCAGTTCAGGGGGGGAAATTTATAGCAATCAGCCCCAGCATTTT
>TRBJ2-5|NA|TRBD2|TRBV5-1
CASSLVGFRGLGLAGVQETQYF
TGCGCCAGCAGCTTGGTTGGTTTCCGCGGCCTGGGACTAGCGGGAGTCCAAGAGACCCAGTACTTC
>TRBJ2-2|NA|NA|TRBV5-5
CASSPPPAENTGELFF
TGTGCCAGCAGCCCGCCCCCGGCGGAGAACACCGGGGAGCTGTTTTTT
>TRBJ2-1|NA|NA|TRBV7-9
CASSDRGTSNEQFF
TGTGCCAGCAGCGACCGTGGTACGTCCAATGAGCAGTTCTTC
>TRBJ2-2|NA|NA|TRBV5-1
CASSPDTNTGELFF
TGCGCCAGCAGCCCTGACACGAACACCGGGGAGCTGTTTTTT
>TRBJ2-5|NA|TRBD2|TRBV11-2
CASSLDGRLADKETQYF
TGTGCCAGCAGCTTAGACGGGAGGCTAGCAGATAAAGAGACCCAGTACTTC
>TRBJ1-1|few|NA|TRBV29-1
CSGKVDTEAFF
TGCAGCGGCAAGGTTGACACTGAAGCTTTCTTT
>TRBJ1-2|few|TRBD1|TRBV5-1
CASSLEGQGGYTF
TGCGCCAGCAGCTTGGAGGGACAGGGAGGCTACACCTTC
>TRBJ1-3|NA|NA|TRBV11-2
CASSGEGGFSGNTIYF
TGTGCCAGCAGCGGTGAGGGGGGCTTCTCTGGAAACACCATATATTTT
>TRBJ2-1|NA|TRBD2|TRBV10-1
CASSPGLAGENEQFF
TGCGCCAGCAGCCCGGGACTAGCGGGAGAGAATGAGCAGTTCTTC
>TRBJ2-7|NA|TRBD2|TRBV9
CASSAVPGLAGGGHYEQYF
TGTGCCAGCAGCGCCGTACCGGGACTAGCGGGAGGAGGGCACTACGAGCAGTACTTC
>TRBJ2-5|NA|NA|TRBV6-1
CASRRGPGETQYF
TGTGCCAGCAGGAGGGGTCCGGGGGAGACCCAGTACTTC
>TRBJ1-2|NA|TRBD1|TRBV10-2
CATVPQGGYGYTF
TGCGCCACCGTACCACAGGGGGGCTATGGCTACACCTTC
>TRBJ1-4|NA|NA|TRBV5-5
CASSLPGADTFF
TGTGCCAGCAGCTTACCAGGCGCAGATACGTTTTTT
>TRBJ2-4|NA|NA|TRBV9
CASRGAPLAKNIQYF
TGTGCCAGCCGAGGGGCTCCCCTAGCCAAAAACATTCAGTACTTC
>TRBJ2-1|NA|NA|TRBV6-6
CASSSPGDNEQFF
TGTGCCAGCAGTTCCCCAGGGGACAATGAGCAGTTCTTC
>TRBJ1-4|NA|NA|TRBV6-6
CASTPEGHQNEKLFF
TGTGCCAGCACTCCAGAAGGACATCAGAATGAAAAACTGTTTTTT
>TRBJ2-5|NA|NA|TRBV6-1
CASSAQTGNQETQYF
TGTGCCAGCAGTGCCCAGACAGGCAACCAAGAGACCCAGTACTTC
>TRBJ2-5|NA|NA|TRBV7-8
CASSLAAGATFQETQYF
TGTGCCAGCAGCTTAGCGGCAGGGGCGACTTTCCAAGAGACCCAGTACTTC
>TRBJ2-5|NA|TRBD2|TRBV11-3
CASSGRLAGGGETQYF
TGTGCCAGCAGCGGCCGACTAGCGGGAGGTGGAGAGACCCAGTACTTC
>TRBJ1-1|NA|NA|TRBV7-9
CASSLNNPNTEAFF
TGTGCCAGCAGCTTAAATAATCCGAACACTGAAGCTTTCTTT
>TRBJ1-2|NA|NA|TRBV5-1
CASSPGGASYGYTF
TGCGCCAGCAGCCCTGGCGGGGCCTCCTATGGCTACACCTTC
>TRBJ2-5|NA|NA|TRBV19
CASSLGGGQVGETQYF
TGTGCCAGTAGTCTCGGAGGGGGGCAGGTCGGGGAGACCCAGTACTTC
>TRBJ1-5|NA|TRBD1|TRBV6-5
CASSSLGQGDQPQHF
TGTGCCAGCAGTTCTCTCGGACAGGGGGATCAGCCCCAGCATTTT
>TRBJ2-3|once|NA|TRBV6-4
CASSDGAGASTDTQYF
TGTGCCAGCAGTGACGGGGCAGGGGCCTCCACAGATACGCAGTATTTT
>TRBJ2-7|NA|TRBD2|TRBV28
CASSLGGGREYEQYF
TGTGCCAGCAGTTTAGGCGGGGGGCGGGAGTACGAGCAGTACTTC
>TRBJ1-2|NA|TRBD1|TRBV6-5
CASRGGDYGYTF
TGTGCCAGCAGAGGGGGCGACTATGGCTACACCTTC
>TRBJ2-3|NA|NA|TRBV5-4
CASSEQGTDTQYF
TGTGCCAGCAGCGAGCAGGGCACAGATACGCAGTATTTT
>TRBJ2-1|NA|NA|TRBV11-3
CASSFYGGIYNEQFF
TGTGCCAGCAGCTTTTATGGCGGGATCTACAATGAGCAGTTCTTC
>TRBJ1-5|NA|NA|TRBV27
CASSPDLLQPQHF
TGTGCCAGCAGTCCAGACCTGCTGCAGCCCCAGCATTTT
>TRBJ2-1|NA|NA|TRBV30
CAWSVDREQFF
TGTGCCTGGAGTGTCGACAGAGAGCAGTTCTTC
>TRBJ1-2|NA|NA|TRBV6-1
CASSEGAARGYTF
TGTGCCAGCAGTGAAGGAGCGGCCAGGGGCTACACCTTC
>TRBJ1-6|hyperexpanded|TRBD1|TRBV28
CASSLGQDYNSPLHF
TGTGCCAGCAGTTTAGGACAGGATTATAATTCACCCCTCCACTTT
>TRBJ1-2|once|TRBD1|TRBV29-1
CSVVDRDNYGYTF
TGCAGCGTTGTAGACAGGGATAACTATGGCTACACCTTC
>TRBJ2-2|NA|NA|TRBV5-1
CASSLVTTGELFF
TGCGCCAGCAGCTTGGTTACCACCGGGGAGCTGTTTTTT
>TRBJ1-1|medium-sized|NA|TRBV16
CASSQTGYTEAFF
TGTGCCAGCAGCCAAACAGGGTACACTGAAGCTTTCTTT
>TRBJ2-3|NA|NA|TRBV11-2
CASSLGWDTQYF
TGTGCCAGCAGCTTAGGATGGGATACGCAGTATTTT
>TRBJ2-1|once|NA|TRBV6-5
CASSYGPGFNEQFF
TGTGCCAGCAGTTACGGGCCGGGGTTCAATGAGCAGTTCTTC
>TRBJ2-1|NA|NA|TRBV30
CAWSAEPSVAYNEQFF
TGTGCCTGGAGTGCAGAGCCTAGCGTGGCCTACAATGAGCAGTTCTTC
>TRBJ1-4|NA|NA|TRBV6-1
CASSEAVRGLGEKLFF
TGTGCCAGCAGTGAAGCAGTCAGGGGTTTAGGGGAAAAACTGTTTTTT
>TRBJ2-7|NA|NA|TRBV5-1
CASSSSRSYEQYF
TGCGCCAGCAGCTCGAGCAGATCCTACGAGCAGTACTTC
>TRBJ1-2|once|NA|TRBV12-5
CASGLVYEGTKGYTF
TGTGCTAGTGGTTTGGTATACGAGGGTACCAAAGGCTACACCTTC